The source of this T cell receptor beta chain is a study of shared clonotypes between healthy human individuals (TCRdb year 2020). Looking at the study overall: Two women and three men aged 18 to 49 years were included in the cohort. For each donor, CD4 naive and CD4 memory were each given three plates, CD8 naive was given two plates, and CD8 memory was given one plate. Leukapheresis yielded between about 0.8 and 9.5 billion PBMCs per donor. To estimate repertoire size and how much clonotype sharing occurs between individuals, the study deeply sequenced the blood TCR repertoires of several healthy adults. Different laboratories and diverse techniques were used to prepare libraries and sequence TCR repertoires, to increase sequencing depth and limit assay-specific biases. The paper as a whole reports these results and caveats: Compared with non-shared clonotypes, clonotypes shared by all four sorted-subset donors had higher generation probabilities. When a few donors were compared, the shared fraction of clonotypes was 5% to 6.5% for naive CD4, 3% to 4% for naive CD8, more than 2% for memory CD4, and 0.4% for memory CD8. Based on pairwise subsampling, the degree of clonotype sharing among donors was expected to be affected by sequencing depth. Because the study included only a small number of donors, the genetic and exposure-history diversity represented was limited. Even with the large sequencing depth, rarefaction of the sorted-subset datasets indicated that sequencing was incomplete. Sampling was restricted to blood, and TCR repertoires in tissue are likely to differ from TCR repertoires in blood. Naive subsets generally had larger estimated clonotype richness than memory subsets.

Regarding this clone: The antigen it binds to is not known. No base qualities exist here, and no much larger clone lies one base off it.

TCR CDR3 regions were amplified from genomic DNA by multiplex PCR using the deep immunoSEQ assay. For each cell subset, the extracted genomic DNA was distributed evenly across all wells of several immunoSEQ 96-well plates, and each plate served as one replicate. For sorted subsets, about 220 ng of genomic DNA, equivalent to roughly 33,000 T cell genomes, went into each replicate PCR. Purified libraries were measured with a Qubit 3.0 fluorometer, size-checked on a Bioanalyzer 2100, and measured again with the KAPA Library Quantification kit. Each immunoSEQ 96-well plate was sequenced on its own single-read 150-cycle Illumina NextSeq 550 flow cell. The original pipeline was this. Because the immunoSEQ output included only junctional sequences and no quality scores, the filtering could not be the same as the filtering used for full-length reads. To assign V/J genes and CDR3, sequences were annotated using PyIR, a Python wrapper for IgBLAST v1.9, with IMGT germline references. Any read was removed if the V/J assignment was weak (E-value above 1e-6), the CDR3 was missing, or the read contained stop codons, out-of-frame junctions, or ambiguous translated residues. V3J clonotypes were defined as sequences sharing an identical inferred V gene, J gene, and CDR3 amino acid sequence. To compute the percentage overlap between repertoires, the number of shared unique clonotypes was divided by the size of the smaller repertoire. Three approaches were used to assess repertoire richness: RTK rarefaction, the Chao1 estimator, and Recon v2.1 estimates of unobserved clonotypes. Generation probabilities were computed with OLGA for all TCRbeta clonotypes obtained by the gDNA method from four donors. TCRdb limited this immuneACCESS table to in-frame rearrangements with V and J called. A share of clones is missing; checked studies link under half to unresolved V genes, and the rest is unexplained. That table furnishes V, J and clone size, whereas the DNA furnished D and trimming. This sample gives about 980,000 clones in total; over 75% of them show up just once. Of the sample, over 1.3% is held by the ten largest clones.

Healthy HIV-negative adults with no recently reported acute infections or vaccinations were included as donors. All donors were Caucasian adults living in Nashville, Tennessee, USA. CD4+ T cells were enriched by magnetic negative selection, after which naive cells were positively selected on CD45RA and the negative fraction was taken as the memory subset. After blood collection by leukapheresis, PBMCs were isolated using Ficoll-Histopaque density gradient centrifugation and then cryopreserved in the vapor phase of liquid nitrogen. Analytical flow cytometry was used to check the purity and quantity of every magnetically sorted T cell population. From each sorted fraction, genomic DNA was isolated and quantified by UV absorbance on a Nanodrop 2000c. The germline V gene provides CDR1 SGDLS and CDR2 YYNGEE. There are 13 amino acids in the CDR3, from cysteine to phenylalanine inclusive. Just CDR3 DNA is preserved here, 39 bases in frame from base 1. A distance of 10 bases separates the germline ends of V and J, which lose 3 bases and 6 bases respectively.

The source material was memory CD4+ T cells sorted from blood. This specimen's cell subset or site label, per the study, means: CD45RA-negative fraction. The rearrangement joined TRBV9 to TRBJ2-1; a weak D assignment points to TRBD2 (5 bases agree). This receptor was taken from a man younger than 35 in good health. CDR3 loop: CASSAEVTNEQFF. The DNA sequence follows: TGTGCCAGCAGCGCGGAGGTAACCAATGAGCAGTTCTTC.